This is a list of T cell receptor beta chains from one sample in a study of blood T cell repertoires in COVID-19. This table comes from immunoSEQ multiplex PCR, and its TCRdb copy is limited to in-frame clones, with some not included. Of roughly 75,000 clones listed, approximately 79% are singletons. The sequenced material came from peripheral blood. The receptor source for this set is a human donor with acute or convalescent COVID-19. The donor label of this sample is uncertain. Both conserved end residues are part of each CDR3. The order of the fields is CDR3 protein, CDR3 DNA, J gene, clone size, D gene, V gene. The D gene is left open where the match is weak. Not every row has a clone size; where given, it reads once, few, many or a size class.

CDR3 protein: CASSINRGETQYF
CDR3 DNA: TGTGCCAGCAGTATCAACAGGGGGGAGACCCAGTACTTC
J gene: TRBJ2-5
clone size: few
D gene: TRBD1
V gene: TRBV6-5

CDR3 protein: CASSLARGQGYTF
CDR3 DNA: TGTGCCAGCAGCTTAGCCAGGGGGCAGGGCTACACCTTC
J gene: TRBJ1-2
clone size: -
D gene: TRBD1
V gene: TRBV7-2

CDR3 protein: CASSQTDRLLSGNTIYF
CDR3 DNA: TGCGCCAGCAGTCAAACCGACAGACTCCTCTCTGGAAACACCATATATTTT
J gene: TRBJ1-3
clone size: few
D gene: -
V gene: TRBV5-1

CDR3 protein: CASSPRTGNYGYTF
CDR3 DNA: TGCGCCAGCAGCCCCCGGACAGGGAACTATGGCTACACCTTC
J gene: TRBJ1-2
clone size: -
D gene: TRBD1
V gene: TRBV5-1

CDR3 protein: CAWRTGPSYEQYF
CDR3 DNA: TGTGCCTGGAGGACAGGGCCCTCCTACGAGCAGTACTTC
J gene: TRBJ2-7
clone size: -
D gene: TRBD1
V gene: TRBV30

CDR3 protein: CARGREGEQYF
CDR3 DNA: TGTGCCCGCGGGCGGGAGGGCGAGCAGTACTTC
J gene: TRBJ2-7
clone size: -
D gene: TRBD2
V gene: TRBV27

CDR3 protein: CASSQGQGANYGYTF
CDR3 DNA: TGTGCCAGCAGCCAGGGACAGGGGGCAAACTATGGCTACACCTTC
J gene: TRBJ1-2
clone size: -
D gene: TRBD1
V gene: TRBV7-2

CDR3 protein: CASSLDTYEQYF
CDR3 DNA: TGTGCCAGCAGCTTGGACACCTACGAGCAGTACTTC
J gene: TRBJ2-7
clone size: -
D gene: -
V gene: TRBV5-4

CDR3 protein: CASSQVQGADYGYTF
CDR3 DNA: TGTGCCAGCAGCCAAGTACAGGGGGCCGACTATGGCTACACCTTC
J gene: TRBJ1-2
clone size: -
D gene: TRBD1
V gene: TRBV3-1/TRBV3-2

CDR3 protein: CSASWTSVAGELFF
CDR3 DNA: TGCAGTGCTAGTTGGACTAGTGTTGCCGGGGAGCTGTTTTTT
J gene: TRBJ2-2
clone size: -
D gene: TRBD2
V gene: TRBV20-1

CDR3 protein: CASSPWKGVTTNEQFF
CDR3 DNA: TGTGCCAGCAGCCCCTGGAAGGGAGTGACAACCAATGAGCAGTTCTTC
J gene: TRBJ2-1
clone size: -
D gene: -
V gene: TRBV7-9

CDR3 protein: CASRGGRGFDGYTF
CDR3 DNA: TGTGCCAGCAGGGGCGGCAGGGGGTTTGATGGCTACACCTTC
J gene: TRBJ1-2
clone size: once
D gene: TRBD1
V gene: TRBV2

CDR3 protein: CASSAALLAGGQYF
CDR3 DNA: TGTGCCAGCAGCGCAGCATTACTAGCGGGAGGGCAGTATTTT
J gene: TRBJ2-3
clone size: once
D gene: TRBD2
V gene: TRBV14

CDR3 protein: CASTEGNSNQPQHF
CDR3 DNA: TGTGCCAGTACGGAGGGGAATAGCAATCAGCCCCAGCATTTT
J gene: TRBJ1-5
clone size: -
D gene: -
V gene: TRBV19

CDR3 protein: CASSQQGNYGYTF
CDR3 DNA: TGTGCCAGCAGCCAACAGGGGAACTATGGCTACACCTTC
J gene: TRBJ1-2
clone size: -
D gene: -
V gene: TRBV3-1/TRBV3-2

CDR3 protein: CASSTIRNRGNQPQHF
CDR3 DNA: TGTGCCAGTAGTACAATCCGGAACAGGGGCAATCAGCCCCAGCATTTT
J gene: TRBJ1-5
clone size: -
D gene: -
V gene: TRBV19